These T cell receptor beta chains were read from a single sample in a study of siplizumab effects on memory and regulatory T cells. Sequenced by immunoSEQ multiplex PCR; TCRdb stores in-frame clones only, minus some. This repertoire shows approximately 50,000 clones, over 90% found once; its top ten account for under 20%. What was sequenced was CD8+ T cells sorted from blood. These receptors were obtained from a human donor in good health. Both conserved end residues are part of each CDR3. For some rows the clone size is stated as once, few or many, or as a class when expanded; others skip it.

cdr3_length clone_size v_call cdr3_aa
13 - TRBV7-6 CASSQREAYEQYF
17 - TRBV27 CASSSIGVQTLSYEQYF
14 - TRBV25-1 CASSEKPVPDTQYF
14 - TRBV4-1 CASSPGAGAYEQYF
15 - TRBV27 CASSLSPEVEDEQYF
17 once TRBV28 CASSKQGGSLLNQPQHF
15 - TRBV5-6 CASSPTPTGVDGYTF
13 - TRBV7-9 CASSLAPRVTAFF
15 - TRBV5-4 CASSFWGGRESEQYF
14 - TRBV27 CASSPGQYFGEQYF
15 - TRBV2 CASSDAGQIEETQYF
13 - TRBV7-2 CASSWTGGMGYTF
15 once TRBV2 CASRTETGENTEAFF
15 - TRBV6-1 CASSDLSGSSYEQYF
14 - TRBV19 CASSIIGSNQPQHF
15 - TRBV7-9 CASSLPLGDYNEQFF
11 - TRBV2 CASGVIETQYF
13 - TRBV4-1 CASSQVPEYTQYF
13 - TRBV6-1 CASSESGYYGYTF
12 - TRBV28 CASSLWADEAFF
15 - TRBV7-2 CASSPLAGYSVEQFF
15 - TRBV6-1 CASTQLAGGTDTQYF
14 - TRBV4-1 CASSFGAGADEAFF
16 - TRBV6-6 CASSWGEITYTGELFF
18 - TRBV7-8 CASSLGLAGVGFTDTQYF
15 - TRBV9 CASSVGTGGGYEQYF
14 - TRBV10-1 CASSEVTGGDEQFF
12 - TRBV6-5 CASREDYYGYTF
13 - TRBV19 CASSVTSADTQYF
12 - TRBV11-2 CASSSYSYEQYF
17 - TRBV5-8 CASTPLYSGGSNYEQYF
14 - TRBV29-1 CSVVALADPNEQFF
16 - TRBV19 CASSNDLDRGLQPQHF
15 medium-sized TRBV19 CASGLRGDYALEAFF
15 - TRBV19 CASSIYRGSNQPQHF
19 - TRBV4-1 CASSQERSWGQGNDYEQYF
12 - TRBV7-9 CASSMGDYGYTF
12 - TRBV29-1 CSVEGEYTEAFF
14 - TRBV28 CASSSRDKIYEQYF
15 - TRBV27 CASSLGLADDNEQFF
13 - TRBV9 CASRGAENTEAFF
18 - TRBV7-9 CASSPPWTGKSVNTEAFF
10 once TRBV28 CAPGTDTQYF
16 - TRBV7-3 CASSFVVAYSNQPQHF
15 - TRBV28 CATSGTSGRAGEQYF
12 - TRBV27 CASSPPGSEAFF
15 once TRBV6-1 CASSTWTSPTYEQYF
13 once TRBV4-2 CASSPSYHNEQFF
15 - TRBV19 CASSTWGQGNQPQHF
15 - TRBV30 CAWSTRGQGNQPQHF